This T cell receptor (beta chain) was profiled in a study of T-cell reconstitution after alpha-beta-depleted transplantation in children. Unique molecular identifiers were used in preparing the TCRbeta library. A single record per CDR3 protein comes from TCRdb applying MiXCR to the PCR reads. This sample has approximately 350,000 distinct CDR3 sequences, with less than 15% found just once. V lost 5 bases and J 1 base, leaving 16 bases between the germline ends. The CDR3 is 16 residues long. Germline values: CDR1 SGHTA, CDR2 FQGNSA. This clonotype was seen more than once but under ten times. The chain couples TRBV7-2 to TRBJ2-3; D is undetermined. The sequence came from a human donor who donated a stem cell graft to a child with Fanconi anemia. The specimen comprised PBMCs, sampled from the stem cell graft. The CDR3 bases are TGTGCCAGCAGCCTACTGACGGCTAGGGGCACAGATACGCAGTATTTT. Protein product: CASSLLTARGTDTQYF.